The T cell receptor (beta chain) described here comes from a study of shared clonotypes between healthy human individuals. Study outcomes and limitations: Clonotypes shared by all four sorted-subset donors had higher generation probabilities than non-shared clonotypes.

The material for each subset, its genomic DNA, was split evenly across several immunoSEQ plates. Clones were read by immunoSEQ multiplex PCR, and TCRdb kept only the in-frame ones, dropping some. Found here are about 1.9 million clones, roughly 93% of them singletons; the top ten hold approximately 1.7%. Terminally differentiated effector memory CD45RA+ cells were excluded from the naive CD8 cells, which were CD45RO-negative and positively selected for CCR7. The germline CDR1 and CDR2 sequences are MNHEY and SMNVEV (reference sequence). V was trimmed by 3 bases and J by 6 bases, leaving 7 bases between them. The CDR3 is 12 residues long. As to this clone: Antigen unknown. At the DNA level, this CDR3 is encoded by other sequences in the same sample as well.

The chain is built from TRBV27 and TRBJ2-3; D gene unclear. The sequence was obtained from a man between 18 and 29 years old in good health. Some clones in this sample may be carry-over from other donors' samples. Sequencing used naive CD8+ T cells from PBMCs. CDR3 bases: TGTGCCAGCAGTTTGGGTCCGGATACGCAGTATTTT. Translation: CASSLGPDTQYF.